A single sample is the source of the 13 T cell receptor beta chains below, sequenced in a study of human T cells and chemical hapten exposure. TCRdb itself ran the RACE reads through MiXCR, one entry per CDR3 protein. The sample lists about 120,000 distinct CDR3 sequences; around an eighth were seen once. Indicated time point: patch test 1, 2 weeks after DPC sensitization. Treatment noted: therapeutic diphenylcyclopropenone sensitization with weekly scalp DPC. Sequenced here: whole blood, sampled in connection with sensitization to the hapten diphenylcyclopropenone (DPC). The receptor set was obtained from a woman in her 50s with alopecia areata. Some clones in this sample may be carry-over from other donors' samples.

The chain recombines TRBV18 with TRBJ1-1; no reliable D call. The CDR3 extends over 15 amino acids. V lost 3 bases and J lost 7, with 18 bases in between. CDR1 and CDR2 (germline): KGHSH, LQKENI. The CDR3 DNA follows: TGTGCCAGCTCACCGGGAGGAATACCCAGTGGTGAAGCTTTCTTT. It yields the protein CASSPGGIPSGEAFF.

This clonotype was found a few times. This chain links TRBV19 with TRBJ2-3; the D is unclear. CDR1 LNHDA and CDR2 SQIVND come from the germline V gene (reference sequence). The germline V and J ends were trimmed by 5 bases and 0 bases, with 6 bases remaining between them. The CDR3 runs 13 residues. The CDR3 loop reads CASSVLSTDTQYF. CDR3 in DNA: TGTGCCAGTAGTGTCCTTAGCACAGATACGCAGTATTTT.

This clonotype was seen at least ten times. In nucleotides, the CDR3 is TGCAGCGTTGAAGTAGTGGCCCACTACACCTTC. Amino acid sequence: CSVEVVAHYTF. This rearrangement joins TRBV29-1 to TRBJ1-2; D remains unclear. Trimming took off 1 base at V and 10 bases at J, with 10 bases between the two ends. Germline CDR1 reads SQVTM; CDR2 reads ANQGSEA. The CDR3 is 11 residues long.

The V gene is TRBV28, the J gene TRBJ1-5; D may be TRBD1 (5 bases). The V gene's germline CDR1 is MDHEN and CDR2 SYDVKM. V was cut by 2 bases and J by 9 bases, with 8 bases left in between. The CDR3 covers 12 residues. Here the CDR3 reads CASSLGDVPQHF. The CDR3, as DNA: TGTGCCAGCAGTTTAGGGGACGTGCCCCAGCATTTT. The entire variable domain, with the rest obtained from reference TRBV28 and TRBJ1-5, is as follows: DVKVTQSSRYLVKRTGEKVFLECVQDMDHENMFWYRQDPGLGLRLIYFSYDVKMKEKGDIPEGYSVSREKKERFSLILESASTNQTSMYLCASSLGDVPQHFGDGTRLSIL.

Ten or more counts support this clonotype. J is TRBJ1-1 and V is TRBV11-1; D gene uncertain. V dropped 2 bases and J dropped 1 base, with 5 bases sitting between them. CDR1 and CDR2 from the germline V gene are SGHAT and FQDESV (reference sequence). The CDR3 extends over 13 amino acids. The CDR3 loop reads CASSLRENTEAFF. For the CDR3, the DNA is TGTGCCAGCAGCTTAAGGGAGAACACTGAAGCTTTCTTT. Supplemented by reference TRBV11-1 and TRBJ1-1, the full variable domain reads EAEVAQSPRYKITEKSQAVAFWCDPISGHATLYWYRQILGQGPELLVQFQDESVVDDSQLPKDRFSAERLKGVDSTLKIQPAELGDSAMYLCASSLRENTEAFFGQGTRLTVV.

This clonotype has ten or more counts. CDR3 DNA sequence: TGCGCCAGCAGCCCCGCGCAGAAGAACACTGAAGCTTTCTTT. It encodes CASSPAQKNTEAFF. The chain is built from TRBV4-3 and TRBJ1-1, with D unresolved. Germline V gives CDR1 LGHNA, CDR2 YSLEER. There are 14 residues in the CDR3. V was pared by 4 bases and J by 1 base, with 10 bases between.

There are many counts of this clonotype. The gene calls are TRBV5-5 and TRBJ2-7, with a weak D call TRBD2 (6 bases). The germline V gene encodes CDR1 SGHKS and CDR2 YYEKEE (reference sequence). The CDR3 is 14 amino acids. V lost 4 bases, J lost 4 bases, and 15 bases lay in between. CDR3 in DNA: TGTGCCAGCAGCCCATTGATTGGGAGGTACGAGCAGTACTTC. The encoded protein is CASSPLIGRYEQYF.

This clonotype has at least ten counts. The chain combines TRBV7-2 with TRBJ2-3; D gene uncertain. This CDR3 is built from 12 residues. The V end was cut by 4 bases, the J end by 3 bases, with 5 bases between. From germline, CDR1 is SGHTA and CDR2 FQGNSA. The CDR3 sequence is CASSSSTDTQYF. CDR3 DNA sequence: TGTGCCAGCAGCTCCTCGACAGATACGCAGTATTTT. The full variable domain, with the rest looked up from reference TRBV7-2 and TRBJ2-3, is GAGVSQSPSNKVTEKGKDVELRCDPISGHTALYWYRQSLGQGLEFLIYFQGNSAPDKSGLPSDRFSAERTGGSVSTLTIQRTQQEDSAVYLCASSSSTDTQYFGPGTRLTVL.

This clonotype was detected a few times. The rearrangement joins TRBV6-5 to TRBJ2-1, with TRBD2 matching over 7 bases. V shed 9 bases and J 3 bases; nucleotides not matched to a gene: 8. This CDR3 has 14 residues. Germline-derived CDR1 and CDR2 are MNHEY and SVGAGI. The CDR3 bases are TGTGCCAGTACCAGCGGGAAGTACTACAATGAGCAGTTCTTC. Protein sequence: CASTSGKYYNEQFF.

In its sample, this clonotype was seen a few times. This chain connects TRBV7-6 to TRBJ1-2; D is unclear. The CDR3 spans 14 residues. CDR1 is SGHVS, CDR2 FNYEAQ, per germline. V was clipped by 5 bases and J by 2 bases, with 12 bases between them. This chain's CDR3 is CASSATAPNYGYTF. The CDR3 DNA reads TGTGCCAGCAGCGCGACGGCACCCAACTATGGCTACACCTTC.

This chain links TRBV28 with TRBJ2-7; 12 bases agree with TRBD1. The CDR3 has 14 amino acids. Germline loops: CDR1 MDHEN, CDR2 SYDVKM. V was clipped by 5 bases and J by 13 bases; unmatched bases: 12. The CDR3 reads CASSVGTGGRGIYF. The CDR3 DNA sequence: TGTGCCAGCAGTGTCGGGACAGGGGGCCGTGGAATCTACTTC.

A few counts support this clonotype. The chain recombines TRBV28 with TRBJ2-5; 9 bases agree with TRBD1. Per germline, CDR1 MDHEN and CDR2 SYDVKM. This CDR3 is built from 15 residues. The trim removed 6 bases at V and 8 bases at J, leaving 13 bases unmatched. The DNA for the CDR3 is TGTGCCAGCAGGCCCGGGACAGGGTTGGTGGGCACCCAGTACTTC. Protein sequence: CASRPGTGLVGTQYF.

The CDR3 DNA reads TGTGCCAGCAATAGGGGGGATGAAGCTTTCTTT. Amino acid sequence: CASNRGDEAFF. V and J are TRBV12-3 or TRBV12-4 and TRBJ1-1; possibly TRBD1 for D (6 bases). Trimming removed 7 bases from V and 7 bases from J, with 10 bases in between. The CDR3 is 11 amino acids.